Listed below are T cell receptor beta chains from one sample, sequenced in a study of T cell repertoires in aging, cancer and after chemotherapy. TCRdb re-called the multiplex PCR reads with MiXCR, one entry per CDR3 protein. The sample carries several thousand distinct CDR3 sequences, roughly 31% recorded once. The sample was blood. Receptors were obtained from a human donor with a blood cancer. The donor label of this sample is uncertain. Both conserved end residues are part of each CDR3. Each record gives: clone size, J gene, D gene, V gene, CDR3 protein, CDR3 DNA. D genes are given only for firm matches. Some rows mark clone size as missing; the rest say once, few, many or name a class of expanded clone.

clone_size: NA
j_call: TRBJ1-2
d_call: TRBD1
v_call: TRBV7-9
cdr3_aa: CASSSAGTGGDGYTF
cdr3_nt: TGTGCCAGCAGCTCAGCCGGGACAGGGGGCGATGGCTACACCTTC

clone_size: NA
j_call: TRBJ2-5
d_call: NA
v_call: TRBV18
cdr3_aa: CASLPRGGETQYF
cdr3_nt: TGTGCCAGCTTACCCCGGGGAGGAGAGACCCAGTACTTC

clone_size: NA
j_call: TRBJ2-2
d_call: NA
v_call: TRBV7-9
cdr3_aa: CASSLKQVGELFF
cdr3_nt: TGTGCCAGCAGCTTAAAACAAGTCGGGGAGCTGTTTTTT

clone_size: once
j_call: TRBJ2-7
d_call: NA
v_call: TRBV20-1
cdr3_aa: CSASKPGPSYEQYF
cdr3_nt: TGCAGTGCTAGCAAACCGGGCCCGAGTTACGAGCAGTACTTC

clone_size: NA
j_call: TRBJ2-1
d_call: TRBD2
v_call: TRBV6-5
cdr3_aa: CASSTGTSGVGEQFF
cdr3_nt: TGTGCCAGCAGTACCGGGACTAGCGGGGTTGGTGAGCAGTTCTTC

clone_size: few
j_call: TRBJ2-7
d_call: TRBD2
v_call: TRBV27
cdr3_aa: CASSWGLAGHYEQYF
cdr3_nt: TGTGCCAGCAGTTGGGGACTAGCGGGACACTACGAGCAGTACTTC

clone_size: NA
j_call: TRBJ2-1
d_call: TRBD2
v_call: TRBV4-3
cdr3_aa: CASSQGLAHEQFF
cdr3_nt: TGCGCCAGCAGCCAAGGACTAGCCCATGAGCAGTTCTTC

clone_size: medium-sized
j_call: TRBJ1-2
d_call: TRBD1
v_call: TRBV5-6
cdr3_aa: CASSRGTAGGYGYTF
cdr3_nt: TGTGCCAGCAGCCGTGGGACAGCCGGGGGCTATGGCTACACCTTC

clone_size: NA
j_call: TRBJ1-6
d_call: NA
v_call: TRBV7-9
cdr3_aa: CASSPNPKTSNSPLHF
cdr3_nt: TGTGCCAGCAGCCCTAACCCCAAGACTTCTAATTCACCCCTCCACTTT

clone_size: NA
j_call: TRBJ2-2
d_call: TRBD2
v_call: TRBV30
cdr3_aa: CAWRASGRVLGELFF
cdr3_nt: TGTGCCTGGAGGGCTAGCGGGAGGGTCTTAGGGGAGCTGTTTTTT

clone_size: few
j_call: TRBJ1-4
d_call: NA
v_call: TRBV6-5
cdr3_aa: CASSYSQGLREKLFF
cdr3_nt: TGTGCCAGCAGTTACTCCCAGGGACTTCGGGAAAAACTGTTTTTT

clone_size: NA
j_call: TRBJ2-3
d_call: TRBD2
v_call: TRBV5-5
cdr3_aa: CASSREREKYF
cdr3_nt: TGTGCCAGCAGCCGCGAGCGGGAGAAGTATTTT

clone_size: NA
j_call: TRBJ2-1
d_call: NA
v_call: TRBV4-2
cdr3_aa: CASSHDSYNEQFF
cdr3_nt: TGTGCCAGCAGCCACGACTCCTACAATGAGCAGTTCTTC

clone_size: medium-sized
j_call: TRBJ2-2
d_call: TRBD1
v_call: TRBV18
cdr3_aa: CASSPGQLNTGELFF
cdr3_nt: TGTGCCAGCTCACCGGGACAGTTGAACACCGGGGAGCTGTTTTTT

clone_size: few
j_call: TRBJ2-3
d_call: NA
v_call: TRBV5-4
cdr3_aa: CASSLRTDTQYF
cdr3_nt: TGTGCCAGCAGCCTACGCACAGATACGCAGTATTTT

clone_size: NA
j_call: TRBJ2-1
d_call: NA
v_call: TRBV5-1
cdr3_aa: CASSSMAHIRAEQFF
cdr3_nt: TGTGCCAGCAGCTCAATGGCTCACATACGTGCTGAGCAGTTCTTC

clone_size: few
j_call: TRBJ1-2
d_call: TRBD1
v_call: TRBV6-6
cdr3_aa: CASRVKSGGLGGYTF
cdr3_nt: TGTGCCAGCAGAGTCAAATCAGGGGGCTTGGGTGGCTACACCTTC

clone_size: NA
j_call: TRBJ2-1
d_call: TRBD2
v_call: TRBV7-3
cdr3_aa: CASSSSGGASEQFF
cdr3_nt: TGTGCCAGCAGCTCTAGCGGGGGGGCCAGTGAGCAGTTCTTC

clone_size: NA
j_call: TRBJ2-3
d_call: NA
v_call: TRBV6-1
cdr3_aa: CASSERSGSSTDTQYF
cdr3_nt: TGTGCCAGCAGTGAACGTAGCGGCTCTAGCACAGATACGCAGTATTTT

clone_size: NA
j_call: TRBJ1-6
d_call: NA
v_call: TRBV20-1
cdr3_aa: CSARGGFRSPLHF
cdr3_nt: TGCAGTGCTAGGGGGGGATTTCGCTCACCCCTCCACTTT

clone_size: NA
j_call: TRBJ2-5
d_call: NA
v_call: TRBV7-6
cdr3_aa: CASSPGTAGETQYF
cdr3_nt: TGTGCTAGCAGCCCCGGGACCGCCGGGGAGACCCAGTACTTC

clone_size: few
j_call: TRBJ1-3
d_call: TRBD1
v_call: TRBV6-5
cdr3_aa: CASSFPGQGYSGNTIYF
cdr3_nt: TGTGCCAGCAGTTTTCCGGGACAGGGCTACTCTGGAAACACCATATATTTT

clone_size: NA
j_call: TRBJ2-4
d_call: TRBD2
v_call: TRBV7-9
cdr3_aa: CASSFPGLAGPQSIQYF
cdr3_nt: TGTGCCAGCAGCTTCCCGGGACTAGCGGGGCCCCAGAGCATTCAGTACTTC

clone_size: medium-sized
j_call: TRBJ2-7
d_call: NA
v_call: TRBV30
cdr3_aa: CAWSRSRYEQYF
cdr3_nt: TGTGCCTGGAGTAGGAGCCGCTACGAGCAGTACTTC

clone_size: few
j_call: TRBJ1-6
d_call: NA
v_call: TRBV5-5
cdr3_aa: CASSLAGRGHSPLHF
cdr3_nt: TGTGCCAGCAGCTTGGCCGGCAGGGGTCATTCACCCCTCCACTTT

clone_size: few
j_call: TRBJ1-4
d_call: NA
v_call: TRBV6-5
cdr3_aa: CASSYDRSANEKLFF
cdr3_nt: TGTGCCAGCAGTTATGACAGGTCTGCTAATGAAAAACTGTTTTTT

clone_size: NA
j_call: TRBJ2-5
d_call: TRBD2
v_call: TRBV20-1
cdr3_aa: CSASPSSGRAQETQYF
cdr3_nt: TGCAGTGCTAGCCCCTCTAGCGGGAGGGCCCAAGAGACCCAGTACTTC

clone_size: few
j_call: TRBJ2-7
d_call: NA
v_call: TRBV7-2
cdr3_aa: CASSREQVPYEQYF
cdr3_nt: TGTGCCAGCAGCCGCGAGCAGGTTCCGTACGAGCAGTACTTC

clone_size: few
j_call: TRBJ1-4
d_call: NA
v_call: TRBV19
cdr3_aa: CASSISATTNEKLFF
cdr3_nt: TGTGCCAGTAGTATTTCGGCCACAACTAATGAAAAACTGTTTTTT

clone_size: few
j_call: TRBJ2-7
d_call: TRBD2
v_call: TRBV7-2
cdr3_aa: CASTLAGGPYEQYF
cdr3_nt: TGTGCCAGCACCCTAGCGGGGGGGCCTTACGAGCAGTACTTC

clone_size: medium-sized
j_call: TRBJ2-3
d_call: TRBD2
v_call: TRBV18
cdr3_aa: CASSPTSGTDTQYF
cdr3_nt: TGTGCCAGCTCACCGACTAGCGGCACAGATACGCAGTATTTT

clone_size: medium-sized
j_call: TRBJ2-2
d_call: TRBD2
v_call: TRBV10-3
cdr3_aa: CAISSSGSTGELFF
cdr3_nt: TGTGCCATCAGCTCCAGCGGGAGTACCGGGGAGCTGTTTTTT

clone_size: NA
j_call: TRBJ2-2
d_call: TRBD1
v_call: TRBV5-6
cdr3_aa: CASSFRGQGATGELFF
cdr3_nt: TGTGCCAGCAGCTTCCGGGGACAGGGGGCCACCGGGGAGCTGTTTTTT

clone_size: few
j_call: TRBJ1-6
d_call: NA
v_call: TRBV7-9
cdr3_aa: CASSLDQEDNSPLHF
cdr3_nt: TGTGCCAGCAGCTTAGATCAGGAAGATAATTCACCCCTCCACTTT

clone_size: NA
j_call: TRBJ2-4
d_call: NA
v_call: TRBV6-2/TRBV6-3
cdr3_aa: CASSPRYIAKNIQYF
cdr3_nt: TGTGCCAGCAGTCCTAGATACATAGCCAAAAACATTCAGTACTTC

clone_size: NA
j_call: TRBJ2-7
d_call: TRBD1
v_call: TRBV29-1
cdr3_aa: CSVEQGASYEQYF
cdr3_nt: TGCAGCGTTGAACAGGGGGCCTCCTACGAGCAGTACTTC

clone_size: NA
j_call: TRBJ2-1
d_call: TRBD2
v_call: TRBV7-2
cdr3_aa: CASSSVPGLVAREQFF
cdr3_nt: TGTGCCAGCAGCTCCGTCCCGGGACTAGTGGCGCGTGAGCAGTTCTTC

clone_size: NA
j_call: TRBJ2-1
d_call: NA
v_call: TRBV7-3
cdr3_aa: CASSLYGTYNEQFF
cdr3_nt: TGTGCCAGCAGCTTGTACGGGACCTACAATGAGCAGTTCTTC

clone_size: few
j_call: TRBJ2-1
d_call: TRBD2
v_call: TRBV24-1
cdr3_aa: CATSGGGGEQFF
cdr3_nt: TGTGCCACCAGTGGGGGGGGGGGTGAGCAGTTCTTC

clone_size: NA
j_call: TRBJ1-2
d_call: NA
v_call: TRBV5-6
cdr3_aa: CASSFEQARYTF
cdr3_nt: TGTGCCAGCAGCTTTGAACAGGCCCGGTACACCTTC